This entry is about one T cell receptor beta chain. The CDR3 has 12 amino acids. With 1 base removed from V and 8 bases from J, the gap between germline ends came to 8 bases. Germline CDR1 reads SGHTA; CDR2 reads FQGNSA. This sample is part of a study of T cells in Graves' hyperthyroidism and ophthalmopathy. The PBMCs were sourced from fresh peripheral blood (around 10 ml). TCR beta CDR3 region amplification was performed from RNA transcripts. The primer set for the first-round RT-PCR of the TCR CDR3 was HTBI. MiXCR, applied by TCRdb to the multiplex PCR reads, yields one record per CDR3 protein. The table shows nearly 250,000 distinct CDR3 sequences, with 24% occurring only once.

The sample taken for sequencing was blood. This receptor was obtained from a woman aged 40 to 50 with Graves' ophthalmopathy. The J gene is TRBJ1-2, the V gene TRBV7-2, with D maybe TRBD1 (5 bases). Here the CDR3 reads CASSLGRGGYTF. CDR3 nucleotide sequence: TGTGCCAGCAGCTTAGGAAGGGGCGGCTACACCTTC.